Presented here are 23 T cell receptor beta chains from one specimen sequenced in a study of T cell clones after liver transplantation. The protocol was immunoSEQ multiplex PCR, while the TCRdb copy is restricted to in-frame clones and leaves out a portion. The sample holds 50,000 or so clones, about 67% seen once. Sample: CD4+ T cells from blood, taken around 52 months after liver transplant. These receptor sequences come from a human patient who received a liver transplant. These T cells may partly come from the graft donor.

The gene calls are TRBV5-1 and TRBJ1-4; 7 bases align to TRBD1. V lost 2 bases and J lost 6; bases outside the gene matches: 7. Germline V gives CDR1 SGHRS, CDR2 YFSETQ. This CDR3 has 15 residues. Here the CDR3 reads CASSLQGTGDEKLFF. The DNA for the CDR3 is TGCGCCAGCAGCTTACAGGGGACCGGGGATGAAAAACTGTTTTTT.

The chain employs TRBV27 and TRBJ2-7; possible D gene TRBD1, 6 bases. The CDR3 is 14 residues long. Germline assignment: CDR1 MNHEY and CDR2 SMNVEV (reference sequence). Trimming pared 3 bases from V and 5 bases from J, leaving 14 bases between. CDR3: CASSFSGRGDEQYF. CDR3 nucleotides: TGTGCCAGCAGTTTCTCGGGCAGGGGAGACGAGCAGTACTTC.

Only a few counts were recorded for this clone. This rearrangement joins TRBV28 to TRBJ2-3; D might be TRBD2 (6 bases). The ends were cut back, 5 bases at V and 2 bases at J, with 20 bases in the middle. The CDR3 loop spans 17 amino acids. CDR1 is MDHEN, CDR2 SYDVKM, per germline. CDR3: CASSPLLGGTDTDTQYF. CDR3 sequence (DNA): TGTGCCAGCAGTCCTCTCCTGGGAGGAACGGACACAGATACGCAGTATTTT. Together with reference TRBV28 and TRBJ2-3, the CDR3 gives the full variable domain: DVKVTQSSRYLVKRTGEKVFLECVQDMDHENMFWYRQDPGLGLRLIYFSYDVKMKEKGDIPEGYSVSREKKERFSLILESASTNQTSMYLCASSPLLGGTDTDTQYFGPGTRLTVL.

CDR3 in DNA: TGTGCCAGCAGCTTGGGACTAGCGGGGTCTACAGATACGCAGTATTTT. Its protein product is CASSLGLAGSTDTQYF. The rearrangement uses TRBV5-5 and TRBJ2-3; 11 bases line up with TRBD2. Germline loops: CDR1 SGHKS, CDR2 YYEKEE (reference sequence). V shed 0 bases, J shed 3 bases, and the junction held 3 bases outside the gene matches. This CDR3 region has 16 residues.

The chain is built from TRBV11-2 and TRBJ1-2; perhaps TRBD1 as D (6 bases). Trimming pared 0 bases from V and 5 bases from J, leaving 13 bases between. Germline V lookup: CDR1 SGHAT, CDR2 FQNNGV. The CDR3 spans 15 residues. This CDR3 is CASSLDTGRMYGYTF. The CDR3 coding sequence is TGTGCCAGCAGCTTAGATACAGGGAGGATGTATGGCTACACCTTC.

The chain uses TRBV7-3 and TRBJ1-1; perhaps TRBD1 as D (6 bases). The germline V gene encodes CDR1 SGHTA and CDR2 FQGTGA. The CDR3 is made up of 14 amino acids. The germline V and J ends were trimmed by 5 bases and 4 bases, with 14 bases remaining between them. The CDR3 sequence: CASSVQGHGTEAFF. The CDR3 nucleotides are TGTGCCAGCAGCGTACAGGGCCATGGCACTGAAGCTTTCTTT.

The rearrangement uses TRBV11-2 and TRBJ2-1, with TRBD1 matching 11 bases. Germline V gene data show CDR1 as SGHAT and CDR2 as FQNNGV. Trimming cost V 5 bases and J 8 bases; bases outside gene matches: 5. CDR3 size: 14 residues. CDR3 loop: CASSEGQGVDEQFF. The CDR3 nucleotides are TGTGCCAGCAGCGAGGGACAGGGGGTCGATGAGCAGTTCTTC.

J is TRBJ2-7 and V is TRBV19; 9 bases map to TRBD1. CDR1 LNHDA and CDR2 SQIVND come from the germline V gene (reference sequence). This CDR3 is 14 amino acids long. Germline trimming cut 6 bases from V and 1 base from J; bases unmatched to any gene: 4. The DNA for the CDR3 is TGTGCCAGTAGCGGGACAGGGTTTTCCTACGAGCAGTACTTC. Translation: CASSGTGFSYEQYF.

The chain couples TRBV6-6 to TRBJ1-2; 9 bases line up with TRBD1. The CDR3 runs 14 residues. Germline V gene data show CDR1 as MNHNY and CDR2 as SVGAGI (reference sequence). V was clipped by 7 bases and J by 5 bases; unmatched bases: 8. CDR3 nucleotide sequence: TGTGCCAGCAAGCATGGGGACAGGGTTTATGGCTACACCTTC. Its protein product is CASKHGDRVYGYTF.

This chain connects TRBV5-6 to TRBJ1-2; 9 nucleotides agree with TRBD1. The CDR3 covers 16 residues. From germline, CDR1 is SGHDT and CDR2 YYEEEE. The V gene end was trimmed by 0 bases and the J gene end by 0 bases; junction bases not matched to a gene: 3. CDR3 coding DNA: TGTGCCAGCAGCTTGGGGGGACAGGGTCCTAACTATGGCTACACCTTC. Protein: CASSLGGQGPNYGYTF.

This clone was seen a single time. This chain links TRBV7-2 with TRBJ1-4, with D perhaps matching TRBD1 (6 bases). Germline CDR1 reads SGHTA; CDR2 reads FQGNSA. The CDR3 covers 14 residues. V dropped 5 bases and J dropped 6 bases, with 13 bases sitting between them. DNA for the CDR3: TGTGCCAGCAGCCGAGGGGGGAGGCATGAAAAACTGTTTTTT. Translating gives CASSRGGRHEKLFF.

The chain employs TRBV11-3 and TRBJ1-2; D remains unclear. The CDR3 runs to 16 residues. V gave up 0 bases and J gave up 4 bases, with 15 bases separating them. Germline lookup yields CDR1 SGHNT and CDR2 YENEEA. CDR3 nucleotides: TGTGCCAGCAGCTTAGACGGGTTGACTTTCGTCTATGGCTACACCTTC. It encodes CASSLDGLTFVYGYTF. The entire variable domain, with the rest obtained from reference TRBV11-3 and TRBJ1-2, is as follows: EAGVVQSPRYKIIEKKQPVAFWCNPISGHNTLYWYLQNLGQGPELLIRYENEEAVDDSQLPKDRFSAERLKGVDSTLKIQPAELGDSAVYLCASSLDGLTFVYGYTFGSGTRLTVV.

This clone has more than one count but fewer than ten. The rearrangement links TRBV9 to TRBJ2-7; the match to TRBD1 covers 8 bases. The CDR3 is 13 residues long. In germline, CDR1 is SGDLS, CDR2 YYNGEE. V lost 2 bases to trimming and J lost 6 bases; unmatched junction nucleotides: 4. This chain's CDR3 is CASSVSTGAEQYF. For the CDR3, the DNA is TGTGCCAGCAGCGTGTCGACAGGGGCCGAGCAGTACTTC.

This chain uses TRBV5-5 with TRBJ2-3; TRBD2 aligns across 8 bases. Germline CDR1 and CDR2: SGHKS and YYEKEE (reference sequence). The CDR3 length is 15 residues. Trimming cost V 4 bases and J 0 bases; bases outside gene matches: 4. DNA of the CDR3: TGTGCCAGCAGCCCAGCGGGGGTTAGCACAGATACGCAGTATTTT. Encoded protein: CASSPAGVSTDTQYF. Full variable domain (rest looked up from reference TRBV5-5 and TRBJ2-3): DAGVTQSPTHLIKTRGQQVTLRCSPISGHKSVSWYQQVLGQGPQFIFQYYEKEERGRGNFPDRFSARQFPNYSSELNVNALLLGDSALYLCASSPAGVSTDTQYFGPGTRLTVL.

CDR3 protein: CSFTGRSNTEAFF. The CDR3 DNA is TGCAGCTTTACTGGACGGTCGAACACTGAAGCTTTCTTT. J is TRBJ1-1 and V is TRBV29-1; D call uncertain. The germline V gene has CDR1 SQVTM and CDR2 ANQGSEA. V gave up 8 bases and J gave up 1 base, with 14 bases separating them. This CDR3 is built from 13 residues.

This clone turned up a few times. The CDR3 DNA sequence: TGTGCCAGCAGTAGGTACGACGGAGATTCACCCCTCCACTTT. This gives the protein CASSRYDGDSPLHF. The chain combines TRBV6-6 with TRBJ1-6; D unclear. Germline CDR1 and CDR2: MNHNY and SVGAGI (reference sequence). The CDR3 sequence is 14 residues long. V gave up 5 bases and J gave up 8 bases, with 13 bases separating them.

The gene calls are TRBV7-2 and TRBJ1-6; D remains ambiguous. This CDR3 is 14 amino acids long. Trimming removed 4 bases from V and 9 bases from J, with 13 bases in between. CDR1 SGHTA and CDR2 FQGNSA come from the germline V gene. CDR3 amino acids: CASSWGGESSPLHF. The CDR3 nucleotides are TGTGCCAGCAGCTGGGGTGGGGAGAGTTCACCCCTCCACTTT.

This clone is categorized as medium-sized. Other DNA sequences in this specimen translate into the identical CDR3. The chain is built from TRBV19 and TRBJ2-7, with a weak D call TRBD1 (6 bases). Looked up from germline, CDR1 is LNHDA and CDR2 is SQIVND (reference sequence). The CDR3 is 13 amino acids. V lost 5 bases, J lost 4 bases, and 12 bases lay in between. The CDR3 reads CASSPRTVYEQYF. In DNA form, the CDR3 reads TGTGCCAGTAGTCCCAGGACAGTTTACGAGCAGTACTTC.

CDR3: CSVEINGGAGETQYF. The CDR3 DNA is TGCAGCGTTGAGATTAACGGGGGGGCAGGGGAGACCCAGTACTTC. V gene TRBV29-1 combines with J gene TRBJ2-5; TRBD2 matches at 8 bases. The CDR3 consists of 15 residues. Germline V gene data show CDR1 as SQVTM and CDR2 as ANQGSEA. With 3 bases clipped from V and 5 bases from J, the junction kept 11 bases outside the gene matches.

The rearrangement joins TRBV2 to TRBJ1-1; possibly TRBD1 for D (5 bases). V lost 5 bases, J lost 2 bases, and 24 bases lay in between. Germline values: CDR1 SNHLY, CDR2 FYNNEI. The CDR3 loop spans 18 amino acids. The CDR3 nucleotides read TGTGCCAGCAGTCCGGGACCCCTAAGACAGAGGTTCAACACTGAAGCTTTCTTT. This gives the protein CASSPGPLRQRFNTEAFF.

This clone is categorized as medium-sized. This specimen includes other DNA sequences encoding the same CDR3. The genes are TRBV11-3 and TRBJ2-1; D unclear. V shed 4 bases and J shed 4 bases, with 11 bases lying between them. Germline assignment: CDR1 SGHNT and CDR2 YENEEA. The CDR3 is 14 amino acids. The CDR3 DNA reads TGTGCCAGCAGCTCGGCAGGCGGATACAATGAGCAGTTCTTC. Translation: CASSSAGGYNEQFF.

This rearrangement joins TRBV6-5 to TRBJ1-5; maybe TRBD1 (5 bases). Trimming removed 6 bases from V and 5 bases from J, with 14 bases in between. The CDR3 covers 14 residues. Germline V gives CDR1 MNHEY, CDR2 SVGAGI. CDR3 sequence (DNA): TGTGCCAGCAGCCTCAAGGCGGGGGATCAGCCCCAGCATTTT. Its protein product is CASSLKAGDQPQHF.

V usage is TRBV25-1 and J usage is TRBJ2-5, with D possibly TRBD1 on 7 matching bases. This CDR3 is built from 13 residues. Germline CDR1 is MGHDK and CDR2 is SYGVNS. V lost 2 bases and J 9 bases, leaving 13 bases between the germline ends. The CDR3 protein is CASSEDREVAQYF. The CDR3 nucleotides are TGTGCCAGCAGTGAAGACAGGGAGGTGGCCCAGTACTTC.